The clone carrying this T cell receptor (beta chain) was recorded only once. The CDR3 extends over 14 amino acids. The V gene's germline CDR1 is LGHDT and CDR2 YNNKEL (reference sequence). V lost 6 bases and J lost 6, with 15 bases in between. This record belongs to a study of blood T cell repertoires in COVID-19. Across the whole study: Sites across the United States, Italy and Spain contributed samples from acute and convalescent COVID-19. PBMCs, B-cell-depleted T cells, or T cells provided the cDNA or gDNA that made up the material.

Allocation to cohorts depended on clinical history reported by the participants. In the original workflow: Amplification of reference gene primers provided the estimated nucleated cell counts. Repertoires were generated with immunoSEQ multiplex PCR, while TCRdb's copy carries only in-frame clones and drops some. From that table come the V and J calls and clone size; the DNA was used to work out D and trimming. The sample lists about 310,000 clones, approximately 91% occurring once. This chain joins TRBV3-1 (or the pseudogene TRBV3-2) and TRBJ1-3; D call uncertain. Sample: PBMCs or T cells enriched from blood (not recorded which). The TCR was taken from a woman aged 40 to 50 who had recovered from COVID-19. The CDR3, as DNA: TGTGCCAGCAGTCATAGGTATCGGGAAAACACCATATATTTT. Its protein is CASSHRYRENTIYF.